The 25 T cell receptor beta chains below were found in one sample sequenced in a study of response to subunit inactivated influenza vaccine. MiXCR was run by TCRdb on the RT-PCR reads, yielding one entry per CDR3 protein. The table lists around 760,000 distinct CDR3 sequences, about 14% of them singletons. The input for sequencing was PBMCs from blood, taken roughly 2 weeks before vaccination. Receptor source: a man aged 45-65 years who received an inactivated influenza vaccine.

This clonotype was seen at least ten times. J is TRBJ1-2 and V is TRBV11-2, with a tentative D call TRBD1 (5 bases). V was shortened by 5 bases and J by 2 bases, with 6 bases between the two germline ends. Germline V gives CDR1 SGHAT, CDR2 FQNNGV. The CDR3 contains 12 residues. CDR3 amino acids: CASSPGNYGYTF. In DNA, the CDR3 is TGTGCCAGCAGCCCAGGGAACTATGGCTACACCTTC.

CDR3 sequence (DNA): TGTGCCAGTAGTAGCCGGGACAGCGGGTTCTACGAGCAGTACTTC. It is translated as CASSSRDSGFYEQYF. The V and J genes are TRBV19 and TRBJ2-7; a possible D gene is TRBD1 (7 bases). CDR1 and CDR2 (germline): LNHDA, SQIVND (reference sequence). The CDR3 length is 15 residues. Trimming took 4 bases from V and 3 from J, leaving 16 bases between them.

V is TRBV29-1 and J is TRBJ2-3, with 7 nucleotides matching TRBD2. Germline trimming cut 7 bases from V and 2 bases from J; bases unmatched to any gene: 12. The CDR3 loop spans 15 amino acids. Germline loops: CDR1 SQVTM, CDR2 ANQGSEA. The DNA for the CDR3 is TGCAGCGCCGTACCGGAGCGGGGACTCACAGATACGCAGTATTTT. It translates to CSAVPERGLTDTQYF.

This clonotype was counted between two and nine times. The chain links TRBV11-2 to TRBJ2-7; D is possibly TRBD2 (5 bases). Germline V lookup: CDR1 SGHAT, CDR2 FQNNGV. The V and J ends lost 5 bases and 2 bases respectively, with 13 bases between them. This CDR3 comprises 14 residues. CDR3 DNA: TGTGCCAGCAGCACCCAACGGGGAGCCTACGAGCAGTACTTC. It translates to CASSTQRGAYEQYF. Based on the CDR3 plus reference TRBV11-2 and TRBJ2-7, the full variable domain is EAGVAQSPRYKIIEKRQSVAFWCNPISGHATLYWYQQILGQGPKLLIQFQNNGVVDDSQLPKDRFSAERLKGVDSTLKIQPAKLEDSAVYLCASSTQRGAYEQYFGPGTRLTVT.

The chain employs TRBV7-6 and TRBJ2-2, with a weak D call TRBD2 (6 bases). Germline CDR1 SGHVS, CDR2 FNYEAQ. V lost 3 bases and J lost 2, with 13 bases in between. The CDR3 has 16 residues. DNA for the CDR3: TGTGCCAGCAGCTTGCTCACTAGCAGCAACACCGGGGAGCTGTTTTTT. The encoded protein is CASSLLTSSNTGELFF.

This clonotype was counted between two and nine times. The genes are TRBV2 and TRBJ2-2; D is unclear. Germline V gives CDR1 SNHLY, CDR2 FYNNEI. This CDR3 comprises 13 residues. V lost 2 bases, J lost 9 bases, and 10 bases lay in between. For the CDR3, the DNA is TGTGCCAGCAGTGAATCTGGGATAAGGGAGCTGTTTTTT. It encodes CASSESGIRELFF.

The rearrangement joins TRBV20-1 to TRBJ2-6; D unclear. The CDR3 contains 13 residues. Looked up from germline, CDR1 is DFQATT and CDR2 is SNEGSKA (reference sequence). The ends were cut back, 3 bases at V and 4 bases at J, with 7 bases in the middle. The CDR3 protein is CSASVPGANVLTF. The CDR3 coding sequence is TGCAGTGCTAGTGTTCCCGGGGCCAACGTCCTGACTTTC.

This clonotype was counted many times. The chain joins TRBV12-3 or TRBV12-4 to TRBJ2-3; D gene uncertain. V lost 2 bases and J lost 6, with 9 bases in between. CDR3 length: 13 amino acids. The CDR3 DNA reads TGTGCCAGCAGTTTATCCGGGCGGGATACGCAGTATTTT. Its protein is CASSLSGRDTQYF.

This clonotype was observed many times. The chain links TRBV4-3 to TRBJ1-4, with D perhaps TRBD1 (6 bases). The V end lost 3 bases, the J end lost 7 bases, and 18 bases lay between the germline ends. From germline, CDR1 is LGHNA and CDR2 YSLEER. The CDR3 contains 16 residues. In nucleotides, the CDR3 is TGCGCCAGCAGCCAGGGGGCACAGCCCCGCAGTGAAAAACTGTTTTTT. Protein sequence: CASSQGAQPRSEKLFF.

This clonotype was counted between two and nine times. This chain's CDR3 is CSAQGANTEAFF. DNA for the CDR3: TGCAGTGCGCAGGGGGCGAACACTGAAGCTTTCTTT. The chain couples TRBV20-1 to TRBJ1-1; 8 bases align to TRBD1. The trim removed 6 bases at V and 1 base at J, leaving 1 base unmatched. The V gene's germline CDR1 is DFQATT and CDR2 SNEGSKA (reference sequence). The length of the CDR3 is 12 residues.

V and J are TRBV21-1 and TRBJ2-7. TRBV21-1 is assigned pseudogene status. This CDR3 comprises 13 residues. As DNA, the CDR3 is TGTGCCAGCAGCACCTGGAGTTTTTGCGAGCAGTACTTC. Translated, it gives CASSTWSFCEQYF.

The gene calls are TRBV28 and TRBJ1-3; D unclear. V gave up 5 bases and J gave up 0 bases, with 11 bases separating them. From germline, CDR1 is MDHEN and CDR2 SYDVKM. The CDR3 is 15 amino acids. As DNA, the CDR3 is TGTGCCAGCAGTCCCGGTTTGGGCTCTGGAAACACCATATATTTT. Translation gives CASSPGLGSGNTIYF. The whole variable domain, remainder taken from reference TRBV28 and TRBJ1-3, is DVKVTQSSRYLVKRTGEKVFLECVQDMDHENMFWYRQDPGLGLRLIYFSYDVKMKEKGDIPEGYSVSREKKERFSLILESASTNQTSMYLCASSPGLGSGNTIYFGEGSWLTVV.

This clonotype has at least ten counts. The chain uses TRBV7-9 and TRBJ1-2; TRBD1 matches at 9 bases. This CDR3 is built from 15 residues. Germline assignment: CDR1 SEHNR and CDR2 FQNEAQ (reference sequence). V lost 0 bases and J lost 3; bases outside the gene matches: 2. As DNA, the CDR3 is TGTGCCAGCAGCTTAGCCCGACAGGGGGACTATGGCTACACCTTC. This encodes CASSLARQGDYGYTF.

The CDR3 loop is CSARVPRLAGGLQETQYF. The CDR3 bases are TGCAGTGCTAGAGTCCCCCGGCTAGCGGGGGGCCTTCAAGAGACCCAGTACTTC. The rearrangement links TRBV20-1 to TRBJ2-5; TRBD2 agrees at 11 bases. Germline V gene data show CDR1 as DFQATT and CDR2 as SNEGSKA (reference sequence). The CDR3 is made up of 18 amino acids. Losses at the gene ends were 1 base for V and 2 bases for J; bases not matched to a gene: 12.

In this sample, this clonotype turned up a few times. This chain connects TRBV5-1 to TRBJ2-5; 9 bases align to TRBD1. Germline V CDR1 and CDR2: SGHRS, YFSETQ. With V trimmed by 4 bases and J by 4 bases, 2 bases remained unmatched. The CDR3 spans 13 residues. The CDR3: CASSVDRGETQYF. DNA of the CDR3: TGCGCCAGCAGCGTGGACAGGGGAGAGACCCAGTACTTC. Full variable domain (missing parts from reference TRBV5-1 and TRBJ2-5): KAGVTQTPRYLIKTRGQQVTLSCSPISGHRSVSWYQQTPGQGLQFLFEYFSETQRNKGNFPGRFSGRQFSNSRSEMNVSTLELGDSALYLCASSVDRGETQYFGPGTRLLVL.

This chain links TRBV25-1 with TRBJ2-3; D is unresolved. Trimming cost V 3 bases and J 8 bases, with 6 bases left between them. This CDR3 is built from 11 residues. Per the germline V gene, CDR1 is MGHDK and CDR2 is SYGVNS. CDR3 sequence: CASSEAGTQYF. CDR3 DNA: TGTGCCAGCAGTGAGGCTGGTACGCAGTATTTT.

This clonotype was observed many times. The junction and the germline gene differ at one end; a read error may be behind it. V gene TRBV7-2 combines with J gene TRBJ2-3; D may be TRBD2 (5 bases). This CDR3 region has 12 residues. Germline values: CDR1 SGHTA, CDR2 FQGNSA. The CDR3 protein is CASSLARDTQYF. CDR3 sequence (DNA): TGTGCCAGCAGTTTAGCGCGGGATACGCAGTATTTT.

This clonotype showed up just a few times. The V call is TRBV5-1, the J call TRBJ1-4; the D gene is possibly TRBD1 (6 bases). CDR1 and CDR2 from the germline V gene are SGHRS and YFSETQ. V dropped 3 bases and J dropped 1 base, with 13 bases sitting between them. CDR3 size: 16 residues. CDR3 DNA: TGCGCCAGCAGCTCCGGCGCGGGACAAACTAATGAAAAACTGTTTTTT. Residues: CASSSGAGQTNEKLFF.

This clonotype turned up a few times. For the CDR3, the DNA is TGTGCCAGCAGCTTACGCCCTCAGGGGTTGATAGCCGGGGAGCTGTTTTTT. Translating it yields CASSLRPQGLIAGELFF. The V call is TRBV7-2, the J call TRBJ2-2; D perhaps matches TRBD1 (6 bases). V shed 2 bases and J shed 6 bases, with 19 bases lying between them. The CDR3 runs to 17 residues. CDR1 is SGHTA, CDR2 FQGNSA, per germline.

This clonotype appeared a few times. The CDR3 DNA sequence: TGTGCCAGCAGTTCTAGCGGGACTAGCTCCTACGAGCAGTACTTC. Translating it yields CASSSSGTSSYEQYF. V is TRBV12-3 or TRBV12-4 and J is TRBJ2-7, with 9 bases fitting TRBD2. CDR3 size: 15 residues. Trimming cost V 4 bases and J 0 bases; bases outside gene matches: 4.

In this sample, this clonotype turned up a few times. The V gene is TRBV12-3 or TRBV12-4, the J gene TRBJ2-5, with TRBD1 identical over 8 bases. This CDR3 has 17 amino acids. The trim removed 4 bases at V and 1 base at J, leaving 11 bases unmatched. This CDR3 is CASSSSSTGDIQETQYF. For the CDR3, the DNA is TGTGCCAGCAGTTCGAGTTCGACAGGGGATATCCAAGAGACCCAGTACTTC.

This clonotype has only a few counts. The chain couples TRBV3-1 to TRBJ2-2; D uncertain. The CDR3 covers 14 residues. Trimming pared 7 bases from V and 2 bases from J, leaving 11 bases between. Germline CDR1 and CDR2: LGHDT and YNNKEL (reference sequence). In DNA form, the CDR3 reads TGTGCCAGCAAGGCCCGAACAAACACCGGGGAGCTGTTTTTT. Translating gives CASKARTNTGELFF.

The chain is built from TRBV7-2 and TRBJ2-1; D perhaps matches TRBD1 (5 bases). This CDR3 comprises 15 residues. With 0 bases removed from V and 1 base from J, the gap between germline ends came to 7 bases. Germline loops: CDR1 SGHTA, CDR2 FQGNSA. The CDR3 here is CASSLAQASYNEQFF. The CDR3 region has the DNA TGTGCCAGCAGCTTAGCACAGGCGTCCTACAATGAGCAGTTCTTC. Full variable domain (rest looked up from reference TRBV7-2 and TRBJ2-1): GAGVSQSPSNKVTEKGKDVELRCDPISGHTALYWYRQSLGQGLEFLIYFQGNSAPDKSGLPSDRFSAERTGGSVSTLTIQRTQQEDSAVYLCASSLAQASYNEQFFGPGTRLTVL.

This clonotype showed up just a few times. The chain employs TRBV6-2 or TRBV6-3 and TRBJ2-7; D is tentatively TRBD1 or TRBD2 (5 bases each). Germline V gene sequence: CDR1 MNHEY, CDR2 SVGEGT. The CDR3 is made up of 17 amino acids. Trimming cost V 2 bases and J 1 base, with 18 bases left between them. The CDR3 region is CASSYNVQGAYSYEQYF. CDR3 sequence (DNA): TGTGCCAGCAGTTACAACGTCCAGGGAGCCTATTCCTACGAGCAGTACTTC.

This clonotype was found a few times. This chain uses TRBV5-1 with TRBJ2-5; the match to TRBD2 covers 8 bases. Germline V gene lookup returns CDR1 SGHRS and CDR2 YFSETQ. The V segment lost 0 bases and the J segment 6 bases; nucleotides outside the gene matches: 7. The CDR3 has 15 residues. CDR3 nucleotides: TGCGCCAGCAGCTTGGACACCGGGGGGGGAAAGACCCAGTACTTC. It is translated as CASSLDTGGGKTQYF.